This T cell receptor (beta chain) was obtained from a study of cytomegalovirus exposure and HLA in healthy donors (dated by TCRdb to the late 2010s). Study-wide context: According to a later analysis, one platform produced both the 100 to 150 validation repertoires and the roughly 660 repertoires of the first cohort. The study aimed to test whether cataloging public T cell receptors could reveal signatures of past pathogen exposure. A separate validation cohort of over 95 different subjects was used in addition to the roughly 720-subject first cohort. High-throughput TCR immunosequencing, statistical association of individual TCRs with disease status, and machine learning were combined to predict cytomegalovirus infection status. General findings and caveats noted by the study authors: The study gave a list of over 150 TCR beta chains associated with cytomegalovirus. The authors suggested that the approach could potentially be generalized to other disease states and immunological phenotypes. A few of the identified cytomegalovirus-associated TCR beta chains were confirmed in vitro to be specific for cytomegalovirus antigens. Cytomegalovirus status was reported to be diagnosed by the classifier with high specificity and sensitivity in both the original and validation cohorts. All 120 or so repertoires were used to score co-occurrence in the validation cohort in a later analysis, because that analysis had no HLA typing for the cohort. Most TCR sequences were observed very rarely across donors, whereas some public TCRs were present in many individuals. Subsequent analysis determined that TCRs grouped into clusters in the first cohort also showed a tendency toward co-occurrence across the 120 or so validation repertoires, and approximately 93% of cluster scores exceeded 0.

The receptor library was made with the immunoSEQ multiplex PCR assay. Per the source publication's procedure: A statistical classification framework was developed to diagnose cytomegalovirus status using the catalog of TCR beta chain sequences. As stored in TCRdb, this immuneACCESS dataset retains in-frame rearrangements with V and J assigned. A fraction of the clones does not appear; measured against another copy, unresolved V genes explain less than half of the discrepancy, and the remainder lacks a known reason. V and J calls and clone size are copied from that table; D and trimming were computed from the DNA. The sample has 80,000 to 100,000 clones on record, approximately 90% of them singletons. The ten largest clones represent 3% to 4.5% of the sample. The donors were included in the validation cohort of over a hundred subjects, a group kept apart from the approximately 670-subject first cohort.

On this clone itself: The antigen this receptor binds is unknown. Within one base of it there is no much larger clone, and no base qualities were kept.

This sequence originates from a woman in her thirties in good health and CMV-seronegative. The material sequenced was PBMCs.

In nucleotides, the sequence is TGTGCCAGCAGTGGAACCATACAGGGTCGAGAGACCCAGTACTTC. It codes for CASSGTIQGRETQYF. The V and J segments used are TRBV28 and TRBJ2-5, with TRBD1 perhaps the D gene, on 6 matching bases. The CDR3 has 15 amino acids, counting the end cysteine and phenylalanine. The CDR3 DNA has 45 bases and is translated from base 1. V is reduced by 5 bases and J by 4 bases, leaving a spacing of 17 bases between them. The germline V gene provides CDR1 MDHEN and CDR2 SYDVKM.